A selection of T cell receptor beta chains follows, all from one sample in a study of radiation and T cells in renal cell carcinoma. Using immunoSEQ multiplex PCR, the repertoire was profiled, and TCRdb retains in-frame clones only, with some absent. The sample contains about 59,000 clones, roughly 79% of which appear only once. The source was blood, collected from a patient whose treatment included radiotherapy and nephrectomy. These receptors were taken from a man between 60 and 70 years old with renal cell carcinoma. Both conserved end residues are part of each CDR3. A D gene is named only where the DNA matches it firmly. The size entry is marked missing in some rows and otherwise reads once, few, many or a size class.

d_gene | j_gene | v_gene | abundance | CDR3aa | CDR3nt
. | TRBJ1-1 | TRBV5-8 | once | CASSLWAEAFF | TGTGCCAGCAGTCTTTGGGCTGAAGCTTTCTTT
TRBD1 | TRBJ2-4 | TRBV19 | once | CASSINRGNIQYF | TGTGCCAGTAGTATCAACAGGGGAAACATTCAGTACTTC
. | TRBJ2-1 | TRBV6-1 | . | CASSEMAGSSYNEQFF | TGTGCCAGCAGTGAAATGGCGGGGAGTTCCTACAATGAGCAGTTCTTC
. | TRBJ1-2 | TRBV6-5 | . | CASGEGTSNYGYTF | TGTGCCAGCGGAGAAGGGACTTCAAACTATGGCTACACCTTC
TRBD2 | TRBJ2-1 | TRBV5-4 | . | CASSLGAASGSGGEQFF | TGTGCCAGCAGCTTGGGAGCGGCTAGCGGGAGCGGAGGTGAGCAGTTCTTC
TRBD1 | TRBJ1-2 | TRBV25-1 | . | CASRSPGQRGYTF | TGTGCCAGCAGGAGTCCGGGACAGCGAGGCTACACCTTC
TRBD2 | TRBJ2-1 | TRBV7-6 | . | CASSLETSGSLYNEQFF | TGTGCCAGCAGCTTAGAAACTAGCGGGAGTCTCTACAATGAGCAGTTCTTC
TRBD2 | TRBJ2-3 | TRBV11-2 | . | CASSLDRPGGTQYF | TGTGCCAGCAGCTTAGACCGGCCGGGGGGGACGCAGTATTTT
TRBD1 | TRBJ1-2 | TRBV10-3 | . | CAISVQGGNYGYTF | TGTGCCATCAGTGTGCAGGGGGGTAACTATGGCTACACCTTC
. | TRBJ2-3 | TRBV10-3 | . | CAISEIGVDTQYF | TGTGCCATCAGTGAGATAGGGGTTGATACGCAGTATTTT
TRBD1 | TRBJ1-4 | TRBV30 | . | CAWTRGANEKLFF | TGTGCCTGGACCAGGGGGGCTAATGAAAAACTGTTTTTT
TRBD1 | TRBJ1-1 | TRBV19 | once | CASNTGGLFTEAFF | TGTGCCAGTAACACAGGGGGCCTCTTCACTGAAGCTTTCTTT
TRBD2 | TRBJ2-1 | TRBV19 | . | CASSSDSGNEQFF | TGTGCCAGTAGCTCTGATAGCGGGAATGAGCAGTTCTTC
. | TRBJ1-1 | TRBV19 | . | CASNYPNTEAFF | TGTGCCAGTAACTATCCGAACACTGAAGCTTTCTTT
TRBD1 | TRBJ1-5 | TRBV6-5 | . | CASRRGQGLYQPQHF | TGTGCCAGCAGACGTGGACAGGGCTTATATCAGCCCCAGCATTTT
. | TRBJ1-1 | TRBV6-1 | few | CASSVDTGRNTEAFF | TGTGCCAGCAGTGTTGATACAGGGCGTAACACTGAAGCTTTCTTT
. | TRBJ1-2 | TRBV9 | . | CASSATGSPGGSGYTF | TGTGCCAGCAGCGCCACAGGGTCCCCCGGTGGTTCTGGCTACACCTTC
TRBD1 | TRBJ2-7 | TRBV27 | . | CASSLCGQATYEQYF | TGTGCCAGCAGTTTATGTGGACAGGCTACCTACGAGCAGTACTTC
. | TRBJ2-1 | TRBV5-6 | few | CASSWEPKYLNNEQFF | TGTGCCAGCAGCTGGGAGCCGAAGTACCTGAACAATGAGCAGTTCTTC
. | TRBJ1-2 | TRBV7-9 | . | CASSLDSYNYGYTF | TGTGCCAGCAGCTTAGACAGCTATAACTATGGCTACACCTTC
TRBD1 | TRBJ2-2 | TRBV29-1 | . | CSVAGQGNAGELFF | TGCAGCGTTGCCGGACAGGGGAACGCCGGGGAGCTGTTTTTT
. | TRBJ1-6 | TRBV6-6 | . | CASEVDGYNSPLHF | TGTGCCAGCGAGGTGGACGGCTATAATTCACCCCTCCACTTT
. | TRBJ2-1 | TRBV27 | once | CASSFQRLSEQFF | TGTGCCAGCAGTTTTCAGCGGTTATCTGAGCAGTTCTTC
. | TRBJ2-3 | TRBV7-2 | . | CASSAQTRETDTQYF | TGTGCCAGCAGCGCCCAGACCAGAGAAACAGATACGCAGTATTTT
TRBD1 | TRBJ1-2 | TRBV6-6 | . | CASSRGVTGDRGYTF | TGTGCCAGCAGTCGAGGGGTAACAGGGGATCGTGGCTACACCTTC
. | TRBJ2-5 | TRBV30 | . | CAWSPTGTGIETQYF | TGTGCCTGGAGTCCAACGGGAACAGGGATTGAGACCCAGTACTTC
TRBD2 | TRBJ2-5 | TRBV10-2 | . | CASSFSGGASRETQYF | TGCGCCAGCAGCTTTAGCGGGGGGGCATCAAGAGAGACCCAGTACTTC
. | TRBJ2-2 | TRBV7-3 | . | CASSPSAQRTGELFF | TGTGCCAGCAGCCCTAGCGCCCAAAGGACCGGGGAGCTGTTTTTT
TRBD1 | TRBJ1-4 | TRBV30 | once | CAWSTTRTGNEKLFF | TGTGCCTGGAGTACCACCCGGACAGGGAATGAAAAACTGTTTTTT
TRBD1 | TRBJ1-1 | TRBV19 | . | CASRRTGVGTEAFF | TGTGCCAGTAGGCGGACAGGGGTCGGGACTGAAGCTTTCTTT
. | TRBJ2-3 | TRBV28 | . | CASSRPGRAKDTQYF | TGTGCCAGCAGTCGCCCCGGGCGGGCTAAAGATACGCAGTATTTT
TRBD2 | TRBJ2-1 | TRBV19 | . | CASRGYIAGASPHYNEQFF | TGTGCCAGTAGGGGCTACATAGCGGGGGCCTCTCCCCATTACAATGAGCAGTTCTTC
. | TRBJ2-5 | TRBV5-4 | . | CASALPATSETQYF | TGTGCCAGCGCACTCCCCGCGACCTCGGAGACCCAGTACTTC
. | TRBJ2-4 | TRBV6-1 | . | CASREGLAKNIQYF | TGTGCCAGCAGGGAGGGACTAGCCAAAAACATTCAGTACTTC
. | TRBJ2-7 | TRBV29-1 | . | CSVELGTYEQYF | TGCAGCGTTGAACTGGGAACCTACGAGCAGTACTTC
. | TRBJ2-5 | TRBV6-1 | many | CASSETSGDQETQYF | TGTGCCAGCAGTGAGACTTCAGGGGACCAAGAGACCCAGTACTTC
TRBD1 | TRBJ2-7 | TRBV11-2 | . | CASSVDRGREQYF | TGTGCCAGCAGCGTGGACAGGGGGCGCGAGCAGTACTTC
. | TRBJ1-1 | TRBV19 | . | CASSDLQLTEAFF | TGTGCCAGTAGTGATTTACAACTCACTGAAGCTTTCTTT
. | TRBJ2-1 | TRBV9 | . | CASSPKDQRQYNEQFF | TGTGCCAGCAGCCCCAAGGACCAACGGCAATACAATGAGCAGTTCTTC